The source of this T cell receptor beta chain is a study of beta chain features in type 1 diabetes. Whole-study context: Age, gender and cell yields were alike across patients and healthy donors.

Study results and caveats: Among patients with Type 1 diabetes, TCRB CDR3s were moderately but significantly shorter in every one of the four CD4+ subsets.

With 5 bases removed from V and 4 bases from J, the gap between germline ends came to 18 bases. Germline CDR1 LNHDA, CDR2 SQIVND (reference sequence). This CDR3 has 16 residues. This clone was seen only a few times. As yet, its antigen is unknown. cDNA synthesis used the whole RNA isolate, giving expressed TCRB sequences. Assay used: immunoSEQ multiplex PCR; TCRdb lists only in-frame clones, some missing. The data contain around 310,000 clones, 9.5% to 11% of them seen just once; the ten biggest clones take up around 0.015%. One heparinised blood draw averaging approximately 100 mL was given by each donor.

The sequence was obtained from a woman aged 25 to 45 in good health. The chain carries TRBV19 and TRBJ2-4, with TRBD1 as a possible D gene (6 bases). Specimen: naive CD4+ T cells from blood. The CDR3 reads CASSFTSGTRKNIQYF. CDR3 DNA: TGTGCCAGTAGTTTCACCTCCGGGACAAGGAAAAACATTCAGTACTTC.